Following are 17 T cell receptor beta chains from one sample sequenced in a study of T-cell memory formation after mild COVID-19. One entry per CDR3 protein, called by TCRdb with MiXCR from the 5' RACE reads. This sample has hundreds of thousands of distinct CDR3 sequences, with roughly 17% found just once. Sequencing used PBMCs or a T cell subset sorted from them (not recorded which). Receptors originate from an adult woman who had mild COVID-19 (a few samples of this study predate the infection). Cell type and time point are not known.

The chain carries TRBV20-1 and TRBJ1-6; D is undetermined. V was trimmed by 3 bases and J by 12 bases, leaving 15 bases between them. Per the germline V gene, CDR1 is DFQATT and CDR2 is SNEGSKA (reference sequence). CDR3 length: 13 residues. The CDR3 DNA is TGCAGTGCTAGTTCCGCTACCAAGGGACCCCTCCACTTT. Its translation: CSASSATKGPLHF.

The chain uses TRBV3-1 and TRBJ2-5; 7 bases map to TRBD2. The germline gives CDR1 LGHDT, CDR2 YNNKEL (reference sequence). Germline trimming cut 1 base from V and 0 bases from J; bases unmatched to any gene: 8. The length of the CDR3 is 17 residues. The CDR3 is CASSQALGSGDQETQYF. CDR3 DNA: TGTGCCAGCAGCCAAGCGCTGGGAAGCGGGGACCAAGAGACCCAGTACTTC.

This clonotype was counted a few times. The chain has TRBV9 and TRBJ2-3; 8 bases fit TRBD2. Looked up from germline, CDR1 is SGDLS and CDR2 is YYNGEE. The CDR3 length is 17 residues. The V segment lost 2 bases and the J segment 3 bases; nucleotides outside the gene matches: 11. CDR3: CASSVRAGVLGTDTQYF. In nucleotides, the CDR3 is TGTGCCAGCAGCGTTAGAGCGGGAGTCCTTGGAACAGATACGCAGTATTTT.

In this sample, this clonotype turned up a few times. The V and J genes are TRBV27 and TRBJ1-1; a weak D match, TRBD1 (5 bases). The CDR3 has 16 residues. V was shortened by 6 bases and J by 1 base, with 18 bases between the two germline ends. Germline lookup yields CDR1 MNHEY and CDR2 SMNVEV (reference sequence). CDR3 nucleotide sequence: TGTGCCAGCAGCACCCTATGGCAGGGTGGGAACACTGAAGCTTTCTTT. Amino acids: CASSTLWQGGNTEAFF.

This clonotype was found a few times. This chain uses TRBV6-5 with TRBJ1-1; no clear D. There are 13 residues in the CDR3. Germline V CDR1 and CDR2: MNHEY, SVGAGI. Trimming removed 3 bases from V and 10 bases from J, with 15 bases in between. The CDR3 reads CASSYLDPKGAFF. The CDR3 DNA reads as TGTGCCAGCAGTTATCTCGACCCGAAGGGAGCTTTCTTT.

Note on this clonotype: A junction boundary mismatches the germline segment, possibly from a read error. The genes are TRBV7-7 and TRBJ2-3; TRBD1 aligns across 7 bases. CDR1 and CDR2 from the germline V gene are SSHAT and FNYEAQ (reference sequence). The CDR3 spans 15 residues. The CDR3 nucleotides read TGTGCTAGCAGTTCAGGGACAGCTAACACAGATACGCAGTATTTT. Its translation: CASSSGTANTDTQYF.

This clonotype was found a few times. The chain joins TRBV18 to TRBJ1-2, with D possibly matching TRBD1 (6 bases). The CDR3 is 13 amino acids. With 4 bases removed from V and 6 bases from J, the gap between germline ends came to 12 bases. CDR1 and CDR2 (germline): KGHSH, LQKENI. The CDR3 loop reads CASSRSEGDGYTF. DNA of the CDR3: TGTGCCAGCTCACGATCAGAGGGGGATGGCTACACCTTC.

V gene TRBV20-1 combines with J gene TRBJ2-7, with 10 bases lining up with TRBD2. The CDR3 extends over 14 amino acids. J was trimmed by 3 bases and V by 3 bases; bases with no gene match: 5. Germline V gene lookup returns CDR1 DFQATT and CDR2 SNEGSKA (reference sequence). The CDR3 region is CSASGSSGGYEQYF. DNA for the CDR3: TGCAGTGCTAGCGGCTCTAGCGGGGGCTACGAGCAGTACTTC.

V and J are TRBV7-2 and TRBJ2-3, with 8 bases identical to TRBD2. V was pared by 2 bases and J by 2 bases, with 6 bases of the junction left unmatched. The CDR3 contains 16 residues. Germline CDR1 SGHTA, CDR2 FQGNSA. This chain's CDR3 is CASSLPGLALTDTQYF. The CDR3 region has the DNA TGTGCCAGCAGCTTACCCGGACTAGCCCTCACAGATACGCAGTATTTT.

The chain carries TRBV9 and TRBJ2-5; D is unresolved. Germline V gene lookup returns CDR1 SGDLS and CDR2 YYNGEE. Trimming took off 0 bases at V and 7 bases at J, with 10 bases between the two ends. The CDR3 is 13 residues long. CDR3 protein: CASSVEGHGTQYF. Here the CDR3 DNA reads TGTGCCAGCAGCGTAGAGGGTCACGGGACCCAGTACTTC.

In its sample, this clonotype was seen a few times. This sequence joins TRBV3-1 and TRBJ1-5; 7 bases fit TRBD1. J was trimmed by 1 base and V by 1 base; bases with no gene match: 4. The length of the CDR3 is 16 residues. Germline assignment: CDR1 LGHDT and CDR2 YNNKEL (reference sequence). CDR3 loop: CASSQGTGDSNQPQHF. The DNA for the CDR3 is TGTGCCAGCAGCCAAGGAACAGGGGACAGCAATCAGCCCCAGCATTTT.

This clonotype was seen a handful of times. This rearrangement joins TRBV9 to TRBJ2-7; possibly TRBD2 for D (5 bases). The CDR3 covers 15 residues. Between the trimmed V and J ends, which lost 0 bases and 2 bases, there was a span of 12 bases. Germline lookup yields CDR1 SGDLS and CDR2 YYNGEE. For the CDR3, the DNA is TGTGCCAGCAGCGTAGGGGGAGACGAAACCTACGAGCAGTACTTC. It translates to CASSVGGDETYEQYF.

The table lists this clonotype with a few counts. The V gene is TRBV19, the J gene TRBJ2-1; D is undetermined. Germline CDR1 reads LNHDA; CDR2 reads SQIVND (reference sequence). The germline V and J ends were trimmed by 1 base and 7 bases, with 8 bases remaining between them. This CDR3 is built from 13 residues. DNA for the CDR3: TGTGCCAGTAGTATAGTTGGGAAGAATGAGCAGTTCTTC. It is translated as CASSIVGKNEQFF.

This clonotype has only a few counts. This chain joins TRBV12-3 or TRBV12-4 and TRBJ2-1; no clear D gene. V shed 6 bases and J shed 3 bases, with 6 bases lying between them. This CDR3 has 12 residues. Here the CDR3 DNA reads TGTGCCAGCAGACCTGGCTACAATGAGCAGTTCTTC. Translated: CASRPGYNEQFF.

The count of this clonotype is one. This CDR3 is missing its conserved last phenylalanine or tryptophan, likely due to a read error. The chain combines TRBV9 with TRBJ2-7; D uncertain. The V end was cut by 0 bases, the J end by 0 bases, with 7 bases between. The germline V gene encodes CDR1 SGDLS and CDR2 YYNGEE. The length of the CDR3 is 14 residues. The CDR3 DNA reads as TGTGCCAGCAGCGTAGAACTACTCTCCTACGAGCAGTACTTA. Amino acids: CASSVELLSYEQYL.

The CDR3 bases are TGTGCCAGCAGCTTAGACACACTATCCGAGCAGTACTTC. Encoded protein: CASSLDTLSEQYF. The rearrangement joins TRBV7-9 to TRBJ2-7; no clear D. Germline-derived CDR1 and CDR2 are SEHNR and FQNEAQ (reference sequence). The CDR3 is 13 residues long. V shed 1 base and J shed 6 bases, with 10 bases lying between them.

This clonotype showed up just a few times. The chain is built from TRBV20-1 and TRBJ1-5; D is uncertain. Germline V gene lookup returns CDR1 DFQATT and CDR2 SNEGSKA (reference sequence). This CDR3 is 17 amino acids long. The V gene lost 6 bases and the J gene lost 7 bases, with 28 bases spanning the gap. The chain's CDR3 is CSAHPRGLGGRGQPQHF. CDR3 DNA: TGCAGTGCCCACCCCCGGGGATTAGGAGGGAGAGGCCAGCCCCAGCATTTT.